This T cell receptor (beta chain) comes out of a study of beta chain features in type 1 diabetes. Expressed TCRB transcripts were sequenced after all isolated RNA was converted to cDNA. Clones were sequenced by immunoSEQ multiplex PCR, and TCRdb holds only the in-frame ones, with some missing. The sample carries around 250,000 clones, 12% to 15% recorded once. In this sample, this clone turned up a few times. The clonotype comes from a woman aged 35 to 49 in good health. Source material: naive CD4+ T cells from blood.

This chain's CDR3 is CASTPTANSAYEQYF. CDR3 DNA: TGCGCCAGCACCCCGACAGCCAACTCGGCCTACGAGCAGTACTTC. The chain couples TRBV5-1 to TRBJ2-7; D perhaps matches TRBD1 (5 bases). Germline values: CDR1 SGHRS, CDR2 YFSETQ. The CDR3 runs 15 residues. V lost 6 bases to trimming and J lost 2 bases, with 18 bases between them.